This entry lists 25 T cell receptor beta chains sequenced from one sample in a study of blood T cell repertoires in COVID-19 (dated by TCRdb to 2019 to 2021). Library prep was done by the immunoSEQ multiplex PCR assay. The table comes from immuneACCESS by way of TCRdb, which keeps in-frame sequences with V and J called. Part of the clones is missing from these tables; in studies checked, under half for an unresolved V gene and the rest for unknown reasons. Within this sample are around 150,000 clones, with approximately 84% of them counted one time only. Clones ranked in the top ten supply 1% to 1.2% of the sample. Material for sequencing was peripheral blood. Every receptor here comes from a man aged 40-49 years with acute or convalescent COVID-19.

The CDR3 is CASSSRTGGDGYTF. In nucleotides, the CDR3 is TGTGCCAGCAGCTCCCGGACAGGAGGAGATGGCTACACCTTC. The V and J genes are TRBV13 and TRBJ1-2; 7 nucleotides agree with TRBD1. The CDR3 has 14 amino acids. Germline trimming cut 4 bases from V and 6 bases from J; bases unmatched to any gene: 8. CDR1 PRHDT and CDR2 FYEKMQ come from the germline V gene (reference sequence).

The chain employs TRBV19 and TRBJ1-1; unclear D gene. Germline CDR1 LNHDA, CDR2 SQIVND (reference sequence). Between the trimmed V and J ends, which lost 7 bases and 6 bases, there was a span of 18 bases. The CDR3 spans 14 residues. The CDR3 protein is CASTVQSGESEAFF. The CDR3 coding sequence is TGTGCCAGTACCGTACAGTCCGGGGAGTCTGAAGCTTTCTTT. Full variable domain (missing parts from reference TRBV19 and TRBJ1-1): DGGITQSPKYLFRKEGQNVTLSCEQNLNHDAMYWYRQDPGQGLRLIYYSQIVNDFQKGDIAEGYSVSREKKESFPLTVTSAQKNPTAFYLCASTVQSGESEAFFGQGTRLTVV.

The chain employs TRBV30 and TRBJ1-1; no clear D gene. V gave up 1 base and J gave up 3 bases, with 9 bases separating them. Germline V gene data show CDR1 as GTSNPN and CDR2 as SVGIG (reference sequence). The CDR3 runs to 13 residues. CDR3 coding DNA: TGTGCCTGGAGTGAGGTCGAGGACACTGAAGCTTTCTTT. This translates into CAWSEVEDTEAFF.

The gene calls are TRBV10-1 and TRBJ1-3, with a possible D match to TRBD1 (6 bases). Deletions cut 4 bases from V and 5 bases from J, with 9 bases between. The CDR3 totals 13 residues. Germline CDR1 reads WNHNN; CDR2 reads SYGVQD (reference sequence). CDR3 nucleotides: TGCGCCAGCAGTGGACAGGAAAGAAACACCATATATTTT. It is translated as CASSGQERNTIYF.

This chain connects TRBV5-6 to TRBJ2-3; TRBD2 matches 7 bases. The CDR3 totals 17 residues. J was trimmed by 5 bases and V by 1 base; bases with no gene match: 13. From germline, CDR1 is SGHDT and CDR2 YYEEEE. The CDR3 DNA follows: TGTGCCAGCAGCTTGCGGTTGGCGGGGGTACTTGGAGATACGCAGTATTTT. This codes for CASSLRLAGVLGDTQYF.

This chain uses TRBV10-3 with TRBJ1-3; D is possibly TRBD1 (6 bases). The CDR3 is 16 amino acids. Trimming took off 3 bases at V and 2 bases at J, with 14 bases between the two ends. Germline V lookup: CDR1 ENHRY, CDR2 SYGVKD. CDR3 in DNA: TGTGCCATCAGTGACAACTACGGACAGCCTGGAAACACCATATATTTT. Encoded protein: CAISDNYGQPGNTIYF.

The chain carries TRBV30 and TRBJ1-6; no firm D call. Germline values: CDR1 GTSNPN, CDR2 SVGIG (reference sequence). This CDR3 region has 13 residues. V gave up 1 base and J gave up 6 bases, with 7 bases separating them. CDR3 protein: CAWSAGRNSPLHF. CDR3 sequence (DNA): TGTGCCTGGAGTGCAGGCCGTAATTCACCCCTCCACTTT.

The chain recombines TRBV6-4 with TRBJ1-1; D unclear. In germline, CDR1 is MRHNA, CDR2 SNTAGT. This CDR3 region has 13 residues. Trimming took 3 bases from V and 1 from J, leaving 6 bases between them. The CDR3 nucleotides read TGTGCCAGCAGTGAGAGGGAGAACACTGAAGCTTTCTTT. Protein sequence: CASSERENTEAFF.

In its sample, this clone was seen a few times. The CDR3 nucleotides read TGTGCCAGCAGCCCAGGACAGGCTAGCAATCAGCCCCAGCATTTT. It yields the protein CASSPGQASNQPQHF. The V and J genes are TRBV7-9 and TRBJ1-5; 7 bases fit TRBD1. The CDR3 has 15 amino acids. Germline CDR1 is SEHNR and CDR2 is FQNEAQ (reference sequence). V lost 5 bases to trimming and J lost 0 bases; unmatched junction nucleotides: 4.

The chain employs TRBV6-5 and TRBJ1-4; D ambiguous. V was shortened by 7 bases and J by 8 bases, with 14 bases between the two germline ends. The CDR3 covers 13 residues. CDR1 and CDR2 from the germline V gene are MNHEY and SVGAGI. CDR3 coding DNA: TGTGCCAGCATGCGGCACGGGGAGGAAAAACTGTTTTTT. Amino acids: CASMRHGEEKLFF.

This chain connects TRBV20-1 to TRBJ2-7, with 7 bases that match TRBD2. The length of the CDR3 is 11 residues. Germline V lookup: CDR1 DFQATT, CDR2 SNEGSKA (reference sequence). The CDR3 DNA is TGCAGACGGGGGGACGCCTACGAGCAGTACTTC. Translating gives CRRGDAYEQYF.

This chain links TRBV24-1 with TRBJ2-7, with unresolved D. Germline V gene lookup returns CDR1 KGHDR and CDR2 SFDVKD. V was cut by 1 base and J by 6 bases, with 6 bases left in between. This CDR3 spans 12 amino acids. CDR3 sequence: CATSDLSAEQYF. The DNA for the CDR3 is TGTGCCACCAGTGATTTAAGCGCCGAGCAGTACTTC.

The rearrangement joins TRBV24-1 to TRBJ2-2; a weak D match, TRBD2 (6 bases). CDR1 KGHDR and CDR2 SFDVKD come from the germline V gene. The V gene lost 6 bases and the J gene lost 5 bases, with 9 bases spanning the gap. This CDR3 region has 13 residues. The CDR3 here is CATSSGETGELFF. CDR3 nucleotide sequence: TGTGCCACCAGTTCGGGAGAGACCGGGGAGCTGTTTTTT.

The V and J genes are TRBV20-1 and TRBJ1-1; no firm D call. The V end lost 3 bases, the J end lost 4 bases, and 15 bases lay between the germline ends. This CDR3 is 14 amino acids long. Germline CDR1 and CDR2: DFQATT and SNEGSKA (reference sequence). DNA of the CDR3: TGCAGTGCTAGTACCAGCGATTCGGGCACTGAAGCTTTCTTT. Translating it yields CSASTSDSGTEAFF.

The chain is built from TRBV27 and TRBJ2-7, with a tentative D call TRBD2 (6 bases). Germline CDR1 is MNHEY and CDR2 is SMNVEV (reference sequence). The CDR3 is 15 amino acids. Trimming pared 3 bases from V and 0 bases from J, leaving 12 bases between. The CDR3: CASSLGGGDSYEQYF. As DNA, the CDR3 is TGTGCCAGCAGTTTGGGGGGTGGGGACTCCTACGAGCAGTACTTC.

This clone was found a few times. The V call is TRBV6-1, the J call TRBJ1-4; 7 bases agree with TRBD1. The germline gives CDR1 MNHNS, CDR2 SASEGT. The trim removed 0 bases at V and 6 bases at J, leaving 4 bases unmatched. CDR3 length equals 15 residues. The CDR3 here is CASSEAQGGYEKLFF. The CDR3 nucleotides are TGTGCCAGCAGTGAAGCGCAAGGGGGCTATGAAAAACTGTTTTTT.

The chain employs TRBV18 and TRBJ1-3; TRBD1 might be the D (6 bases). Germline CDR1 reads KGHSH; CDR2 reads LQKENI. This CDR3 is built from 16 residues. V lost 3 bases, J lost 0 bases, and 12 bases lay in between. In nucleotides, the CDR3 is TGTGCCAGCTCACCCGGGACAACTGCCTCTGGAAACACCATATATTTT. Translating it yields CASSPGTTASGNTIYF.

The chain uses TRBV6-5 and TRBJ2-1; TRBD2 matches 10 bases. This CDR3 has 15 residues. The V gene end was trimmed by 5 bases and the J gene end by 4 bases; junction bases not matched to a gene: 5. CDR1 is MNHEY, CDR2 SVGAGI, per germline. The CDR3 loop is CASSPAGGPYNEQFF. CDR3 nucleotides: TGTGCCAGCAGTCCAGCGGGGGGGCCTTACAATGAGCAGTTCTTC.

This chain joins TRBV24-1 and TRBJ1-2; TRBD1 matches 10 bases. The germline V gene has CDR1 KGHDR and CDR2 SFDVKD. The CDR3 consists of 15 residues. Trimming took 3 bases from V and 3 from J; bases not matched to a gene: 3. The CDR3 DNA is TGTGCCACCAGTGATGCCGGGACAGGGGACTATGGCTACACCTTC. It is translated as CATSDAGTGDYGYTF.

The J gene is TRBJ1-2, the V gene TRBV18; 8 bases are a match to TRBD1. Unmatched junction bases numbered 2, after V lost 2 bases and J lost 6 bases. The CDR3 runs to 13 residues. Germline-derived CDR1 and CDR2 are KGHSH and LQKENI. The CDR3 loop is CASSPATGDGYTF. CDR3 nucleotides: TGTGCCAGCTCACCAGCGACAGGGGATGGCTACACCTTC.

The V call is TRBV15, the J call TRBJ1-4, with D possibly TRBD1 on 5 matching bases. The V gene's germline CDR1 is LNHNV and CDR2 YYDKDF (reference sequence). V shed 3 bases and J shed 7 bases, with 12 bases lying between them. The CDR3 runs 14 residues. The CDR3 protein is CATSRRGSGEKLFF. The CDR3 region has the DNA TGTGCCACCAGCAGGCGGGGGAGTGGTGAAAAACTGTTTTTT.

The chain is built from TRBV5-6 and TRBJ1-6; weak D call: TRBD1 (6 bases). V lost 0 bases, J lost 10 bases, and 20 bases lay in between. Germline loops: CDR1 SGHDT, CDR2 YYEEEE. The CDR3 runs to 17 residues. As DNA, the CDR3 is TGTGCCAGCAGCTTGGCCAATCGGGGGGCTTTAATATCACCCCTCCACTTT. It is translated as CASSLANRGALISPLHF.

The rearrangement joins TRBV30 to TRBJ1-5, with D perhaps matching TRBD1 (5 bases). There are 17 residues in the CDR3. V was shortened by 0 bases and J by 1 base, with 16 bases between the two germline ends. Germline V CDR1 and CDR2: GTSNPN, SVGIG (reference sequence). The CDR3 nucleotides are TGTGCCTGGAGTGTAGGGGTTAGAGTCGACAGCAATCAGCCCCAGCATTTT. Protein: CAWSVGVRVDSNQPQHF.

This clone was picked up a small number of times. The chain employs TRBV4-2 and TRBJ1-2; maybe TRBD1 (6 bases). CDR3 size: 14 residues. Trimming took off 1 base at V and 6 bases at J, with 12 bases between the two ends. Germline V CDR1 and CDR2: LGHNA, YNFKEQ. Here the CDR3 reads CASSQVGGEHGYTF. The CDR3, as DNA: TGTGCCAGCAGCCAAGTAGGGGGGGAGCATGGCTACACCTTC.

The gene calls are TRBV11-3 and TRBJ2-3; no definite D call. This CDR3 is built from 13 residues. CDR1 and CDR2 (germline): SGHNT, YENEEA. The V end lost 5 bases, the J end lost 4 bases, and 10 bases lay between the germline ends. CDR3 sequence (DNA): TGTGCCAGCAGCCCTCAGTTCCCAGATACGCAGTATTTT. As protein: CASSPQFPDTQYF.